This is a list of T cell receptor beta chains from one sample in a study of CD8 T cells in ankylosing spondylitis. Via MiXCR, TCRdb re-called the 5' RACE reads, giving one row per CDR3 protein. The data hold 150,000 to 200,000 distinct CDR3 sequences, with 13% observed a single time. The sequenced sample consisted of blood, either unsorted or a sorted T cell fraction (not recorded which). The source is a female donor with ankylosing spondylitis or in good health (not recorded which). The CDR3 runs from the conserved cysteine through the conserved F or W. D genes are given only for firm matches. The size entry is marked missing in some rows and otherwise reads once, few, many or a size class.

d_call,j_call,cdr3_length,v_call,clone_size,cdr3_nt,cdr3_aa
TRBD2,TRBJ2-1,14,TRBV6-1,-,TGTGCCAGCCGTGACTTAGGGAGGGCGGATGAGCAGTTCTTC,CASRDLGRADEQFF
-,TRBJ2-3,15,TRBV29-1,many,TGCAGCGTTGAAGTCAGGGTACGGGGCACAGATACGCAGTATTTT,CSVEVRVRGTDTQYF
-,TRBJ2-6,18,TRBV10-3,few,TGTGCCATCAGTGAGACGAAGGGCTCTGTCTCTGGGGCCAACGTCCTGACTTTC,CAISETKGSVSGANVLTF
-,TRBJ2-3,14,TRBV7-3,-,TGTGCCAGCAGCTTAGCCCGGACTATGGGTAGGCAGTATTTT,CASSLARTMGRQYF
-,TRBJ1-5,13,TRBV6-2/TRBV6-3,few,TGTGCCAGCCGGAGCACGGGAAGTCAGCCCCAGCATTTT,CASRSTGSQPQHF
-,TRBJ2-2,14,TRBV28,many,TGTGCCAGCAGTTCCCCAACGAACACCGGGGAGCTGTTTTTT,CASSSPTNTGELFF
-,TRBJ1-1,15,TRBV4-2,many,TGTGCCAGCAGCCAAGAGACACACCCAAACACTGAAGCTTTCTTT,CASSQETHPNTEAFF
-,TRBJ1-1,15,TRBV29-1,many,TGCAGCGTTGAAGGCGGCAGCGGAGCAAACACTGAAGCTTTCTTT,CSVEGGSGANTEAFF
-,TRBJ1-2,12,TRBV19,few,TGTGCCAGTAGCTGGAGCAGCCATGGCTACACCTTC,CASSWSSHGYTF
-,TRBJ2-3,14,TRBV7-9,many,TGTGCCAGCAGCTTGCGAGGGAGTACAGATACGCAGTATTTT,CASSLRGSTDTQYF